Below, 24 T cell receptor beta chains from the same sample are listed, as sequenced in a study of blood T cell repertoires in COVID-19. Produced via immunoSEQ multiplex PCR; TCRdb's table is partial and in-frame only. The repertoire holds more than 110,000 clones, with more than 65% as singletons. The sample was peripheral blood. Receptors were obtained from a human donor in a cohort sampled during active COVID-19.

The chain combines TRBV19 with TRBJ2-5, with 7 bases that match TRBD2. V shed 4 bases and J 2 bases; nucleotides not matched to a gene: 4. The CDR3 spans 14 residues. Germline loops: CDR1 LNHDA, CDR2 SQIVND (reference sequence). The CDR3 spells CASSKIGGQETQYF. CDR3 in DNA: TGTGCCAGTAGTAAAATCGGGGGGCAAGAGACCCAGTACTTC.

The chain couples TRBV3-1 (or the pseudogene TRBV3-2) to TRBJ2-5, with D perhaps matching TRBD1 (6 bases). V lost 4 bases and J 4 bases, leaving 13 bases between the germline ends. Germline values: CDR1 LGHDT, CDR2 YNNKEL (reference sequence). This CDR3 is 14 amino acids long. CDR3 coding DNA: TGTGCCAGCAGCCGGCTGGGGGCAGGAGAGACCCAGTACTTC. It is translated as CASSRLGAGETQYF.

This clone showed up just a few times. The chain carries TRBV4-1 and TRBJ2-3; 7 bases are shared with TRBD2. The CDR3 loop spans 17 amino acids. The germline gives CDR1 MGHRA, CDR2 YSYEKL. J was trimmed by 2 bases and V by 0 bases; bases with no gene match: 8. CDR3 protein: CASSQEPRREYTDTQYF. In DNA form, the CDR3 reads TGCGCCAGCAGCCAAGAACCCCGGCGGGAGTACACAGATACGCAGTATTTT.

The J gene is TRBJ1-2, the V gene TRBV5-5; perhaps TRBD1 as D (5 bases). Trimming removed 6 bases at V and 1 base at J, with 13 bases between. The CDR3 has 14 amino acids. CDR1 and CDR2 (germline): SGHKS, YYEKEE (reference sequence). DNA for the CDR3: TGTGCCAGCACCCCGGGGGGGGTTAACTATGGCTACACCTTC. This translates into CASTPGGVNYGYTF.

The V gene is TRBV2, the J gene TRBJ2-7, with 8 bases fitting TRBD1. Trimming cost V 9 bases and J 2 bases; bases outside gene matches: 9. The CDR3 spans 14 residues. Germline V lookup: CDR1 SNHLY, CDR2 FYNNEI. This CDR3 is CASHRTGTPYEQYF. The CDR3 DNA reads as TGTGCCAGTCACCGGACAGGGACCCCCTACGAGCAGTACTTC.

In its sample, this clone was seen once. The CDR3 region has the DNA TGCAGCGTCGTGAACACTGAAGCTTTCTTT. Residues: CSVVNTEAFF. V and J are TRBV29-1 and TRBJ1-1; D not resolved. This CDR3 spans 10 amino acids. Deletions cut 6 bases from V and 0 bases from J, with 2 bases between. CDR1 and CDR2 (germline): SQVTM, ANQGSEA.

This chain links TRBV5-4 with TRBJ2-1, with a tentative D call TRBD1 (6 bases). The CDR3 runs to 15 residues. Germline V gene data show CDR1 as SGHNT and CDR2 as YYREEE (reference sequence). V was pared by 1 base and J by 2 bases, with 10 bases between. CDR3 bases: TGTGCCAGCAGCTTGTTTGGGGGCCCCTACAATGAGCAGTTCTTC. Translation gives CASSLFGGPYNEQFF.

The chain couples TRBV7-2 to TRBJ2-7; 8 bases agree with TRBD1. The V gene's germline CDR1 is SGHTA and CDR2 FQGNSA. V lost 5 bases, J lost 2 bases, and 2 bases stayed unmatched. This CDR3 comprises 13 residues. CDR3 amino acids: CASSRDRPYEQYF. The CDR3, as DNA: TGTGCCAGCAGCAGGGACAGGCCCTACGAGCAGTACTTC.

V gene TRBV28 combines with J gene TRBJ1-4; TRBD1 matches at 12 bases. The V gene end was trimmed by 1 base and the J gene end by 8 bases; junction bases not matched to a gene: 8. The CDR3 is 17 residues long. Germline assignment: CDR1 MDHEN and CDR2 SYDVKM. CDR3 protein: CASSLYGDRGRGEKLFF. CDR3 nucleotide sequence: TGTGCCAGCAGTTTATACGGGGACAGGGGGCGCGGGGAAAAACTGTTTTTT.

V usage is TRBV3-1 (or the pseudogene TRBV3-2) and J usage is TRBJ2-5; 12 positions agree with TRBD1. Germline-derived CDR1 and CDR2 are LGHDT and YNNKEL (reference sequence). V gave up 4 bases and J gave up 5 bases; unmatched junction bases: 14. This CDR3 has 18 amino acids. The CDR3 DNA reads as TGTGCCAGCAGCCCACATCATGGGACAGGGGGCGCAGGGGAGACCCAGTACTTC. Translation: CASSPHHGTGGAGETQYF.

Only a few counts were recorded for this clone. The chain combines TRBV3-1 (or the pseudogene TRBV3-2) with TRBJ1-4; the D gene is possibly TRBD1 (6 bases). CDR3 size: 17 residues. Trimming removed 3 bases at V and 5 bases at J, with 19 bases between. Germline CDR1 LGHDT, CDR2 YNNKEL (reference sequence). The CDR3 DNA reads TGTGCCAGCAGCCACCCGACTACCGGGACACGCAATGAAAAACTGTTTTTT. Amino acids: CASSHPTTGTRNEKLFF.

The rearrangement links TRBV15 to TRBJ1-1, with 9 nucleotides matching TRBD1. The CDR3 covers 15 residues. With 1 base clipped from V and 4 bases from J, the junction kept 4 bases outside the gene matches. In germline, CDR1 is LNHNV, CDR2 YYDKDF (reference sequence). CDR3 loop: CATSRAQTGGTEAFF. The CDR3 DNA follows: TGTGCCACCAGCAGAGCTCAGACAGGGGGCACTGAAGCTTTCTTT. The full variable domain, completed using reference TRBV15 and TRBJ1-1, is DAMVIQNPRYQVTQFGKPVTLSCSQTLNHNVMYWYQQKSSQAPKLLFHYYDKDFNNEADTPDNFQSRRPNTSFCFLDIRSPGLGDTAMYLCATSRAQTGGTEAFFGQGTRLTVV.

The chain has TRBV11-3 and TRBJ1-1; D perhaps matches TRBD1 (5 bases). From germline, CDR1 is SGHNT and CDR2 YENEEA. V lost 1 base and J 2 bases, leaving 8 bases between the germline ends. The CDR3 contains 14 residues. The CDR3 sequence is CASSLGQGNTEAFF. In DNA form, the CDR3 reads TGTGCCAGCAGCTTAGGGCAGGGAAACACTGAAGCTTTCTTT.

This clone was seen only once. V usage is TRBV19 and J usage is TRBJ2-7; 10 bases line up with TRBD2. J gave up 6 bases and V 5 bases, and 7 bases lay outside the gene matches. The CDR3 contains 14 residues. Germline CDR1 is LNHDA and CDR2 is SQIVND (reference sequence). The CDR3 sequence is CASSSASGGFEQYF. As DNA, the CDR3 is TGTGCCAGTAGTTCGGCTAGCGGGGGCTTCGAGCAGTACTTC.

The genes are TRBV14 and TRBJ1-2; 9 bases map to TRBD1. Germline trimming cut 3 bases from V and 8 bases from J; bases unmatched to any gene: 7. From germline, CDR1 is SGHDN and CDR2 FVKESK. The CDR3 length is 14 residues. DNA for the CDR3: TGTGCCAGCAGCCACTCCGGACAGGGGTCGGGCTACACCTTC. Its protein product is CASSHSGQGSGYTF. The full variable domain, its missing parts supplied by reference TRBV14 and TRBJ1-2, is EAGVTQFPSHSVIEKGQTVTLRCDPISGHDNLYWYRRVMGKEIKFLLHFVKESKQDESGMPNNRFLAERTGGTYSTLKVQPAELEDSGVYFCASSHSGQGSGYTFGSGTRLTVV.

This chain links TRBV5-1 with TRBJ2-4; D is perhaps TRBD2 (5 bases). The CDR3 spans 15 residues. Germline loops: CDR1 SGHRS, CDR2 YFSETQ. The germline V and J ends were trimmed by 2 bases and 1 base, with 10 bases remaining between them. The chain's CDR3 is CASSFSSRAKNIQYF. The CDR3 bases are TGCGCCAGCAGCTTCTCTAGCAGGGCCAAAAACATTCAGTACTTC.

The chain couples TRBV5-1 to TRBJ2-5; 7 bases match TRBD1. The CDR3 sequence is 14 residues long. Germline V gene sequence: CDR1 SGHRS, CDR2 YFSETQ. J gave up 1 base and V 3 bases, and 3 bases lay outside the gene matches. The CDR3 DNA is TGCGCCAGCAGCTCCGGGGACAGCCAAGAGACCCAGTACTTC. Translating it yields CASSSGDSQETQYF. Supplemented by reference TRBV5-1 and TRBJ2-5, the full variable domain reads KAGVTQTPRYLIKTRGQQVTLSCSPISGHRSVSWYQQTPGQGLQFLFEYFSETQRNKGNFPGRFSGRQFSNSRSEMNVSTLELGDSALYLCASSSGDSQETQYFGPGTRLLVL.

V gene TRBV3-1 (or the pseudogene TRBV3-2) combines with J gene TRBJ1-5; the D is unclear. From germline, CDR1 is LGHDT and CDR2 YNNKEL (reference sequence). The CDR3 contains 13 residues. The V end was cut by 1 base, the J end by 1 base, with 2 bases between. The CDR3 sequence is CASSQASNQPQHF. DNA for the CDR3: TGTGCCAGCAGCCAAGCGAGCAATCAGCCCCAGCATTTT.

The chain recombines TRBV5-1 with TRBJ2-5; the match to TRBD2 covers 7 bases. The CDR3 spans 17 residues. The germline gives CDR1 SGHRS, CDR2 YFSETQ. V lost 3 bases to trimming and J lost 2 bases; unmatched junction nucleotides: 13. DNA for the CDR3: TGCGCCAGCAGCTCCGCTTTGACTAGCAGGTTACAAGAGACCCAGTACTTC. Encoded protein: CASSSALTSRLQETQYF.

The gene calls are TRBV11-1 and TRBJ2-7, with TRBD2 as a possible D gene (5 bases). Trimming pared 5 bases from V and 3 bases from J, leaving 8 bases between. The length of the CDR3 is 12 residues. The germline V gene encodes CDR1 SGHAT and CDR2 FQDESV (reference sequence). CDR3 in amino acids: CASSPGDYEQYF. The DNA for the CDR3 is TGTGCCAGCAGCCCCGGGGACTACGAGCAGTACTTC. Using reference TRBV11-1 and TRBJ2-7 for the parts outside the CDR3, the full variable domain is EAEVAQSPRYKITEKSQAVAFWCDPISGHATLYWYRQILGQGPELLVQFQDESVVDDSQLPKDRFSAERLKGVDSTLKIQPAELGDSAMYLCASSPGDYEQYFGPGTRLTVT.

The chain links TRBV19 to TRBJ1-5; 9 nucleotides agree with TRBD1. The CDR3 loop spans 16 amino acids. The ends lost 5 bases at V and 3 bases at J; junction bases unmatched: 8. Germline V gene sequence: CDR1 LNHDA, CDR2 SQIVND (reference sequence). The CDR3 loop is CASSPTGTGFNQPQHF. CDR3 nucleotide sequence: TGTGCCAGTAGTCCAACAGGGACAGGGTTCAATCAGCCCCAGCATTTT.

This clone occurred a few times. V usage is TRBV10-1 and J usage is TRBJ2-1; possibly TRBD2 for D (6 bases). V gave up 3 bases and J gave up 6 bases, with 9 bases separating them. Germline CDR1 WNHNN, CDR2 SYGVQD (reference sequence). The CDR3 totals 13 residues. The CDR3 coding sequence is TGCGCCAGCAGTGACCGAGCGGGCAATGAGCAGTTCTTC. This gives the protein CASSDRAGNEQFF.

The CDR3 nucleotides read TGTGCCAGCAGCATTACAGGGGGTCGGGCTTTCTTT. This encodes CASSITGGRAFF. The V call is TRBV6-2 or TRBV6-3, the J call TRBJ1-1, with 8 bases matching TRBD1. The CDR3 is made up of 12 amino acids. Per the germline V gene, CDR1 is MNHEY and CDR2 is SVGEGT. J lost 11 bases, V lost 6 bases, and 8 bases had no gene match.

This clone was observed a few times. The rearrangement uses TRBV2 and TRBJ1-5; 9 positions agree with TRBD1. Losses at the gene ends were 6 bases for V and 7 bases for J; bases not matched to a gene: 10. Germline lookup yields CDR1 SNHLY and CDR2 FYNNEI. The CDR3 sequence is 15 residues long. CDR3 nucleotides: TGTGCCAGCAGCCAACAGGGGGCGCTCGGGCAGCCCCAGCATTTT. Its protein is CASSQQGALGQPQHF.